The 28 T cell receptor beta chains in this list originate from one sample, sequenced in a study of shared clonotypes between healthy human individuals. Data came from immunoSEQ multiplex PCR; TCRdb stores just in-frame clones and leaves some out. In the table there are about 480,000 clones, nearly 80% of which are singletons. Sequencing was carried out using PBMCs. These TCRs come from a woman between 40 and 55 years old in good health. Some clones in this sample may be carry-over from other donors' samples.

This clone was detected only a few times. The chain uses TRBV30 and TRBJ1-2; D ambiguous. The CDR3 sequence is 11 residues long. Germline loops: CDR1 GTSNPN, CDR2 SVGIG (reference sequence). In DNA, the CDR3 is TGTGCGGTAACCTCTATGGGAGGCTACACCTTC. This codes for CAVTSMGGYTF.

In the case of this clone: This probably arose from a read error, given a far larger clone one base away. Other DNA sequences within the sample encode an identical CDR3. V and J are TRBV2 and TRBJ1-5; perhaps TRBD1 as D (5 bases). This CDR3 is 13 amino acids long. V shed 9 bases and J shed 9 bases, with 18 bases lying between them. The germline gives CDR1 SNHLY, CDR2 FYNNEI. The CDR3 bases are TGTGCCAGTCACGGGACGGGGAAGGTGCCCCAGCATTTT. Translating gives CASHGTGKVPQHF.

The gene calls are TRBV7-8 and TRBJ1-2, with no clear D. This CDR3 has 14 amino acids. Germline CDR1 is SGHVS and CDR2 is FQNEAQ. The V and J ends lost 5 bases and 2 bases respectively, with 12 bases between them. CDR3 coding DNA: TGTGCCAGCAGCCGATCGAGCAGGAACTATGGCTACACCTTC. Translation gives CASSRSSRNYGYTF.

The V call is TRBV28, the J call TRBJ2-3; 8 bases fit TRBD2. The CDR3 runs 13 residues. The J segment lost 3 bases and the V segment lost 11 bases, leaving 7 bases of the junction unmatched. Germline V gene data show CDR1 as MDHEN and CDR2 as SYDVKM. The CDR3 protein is CAAAGGGTDTQYF. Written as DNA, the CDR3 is TGTGCCGCCGCGGGCGGGGGGACAGATACGCAGTATTTT. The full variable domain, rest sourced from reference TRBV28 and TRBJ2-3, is DVKVTQSSRYLVKRTGEKVFLECVQDMDHENMFWYRQDPGLGLRLIYFSYDVKMKEKGDIPEGYSVSREKKERFSLILESASTNQTSMYLCAAAGGGTDTQYFGPGTRLTVL.

The CDR3 DNA reads TGCGCCAGCAGCCAGGGCTTCACAGATACGCAGTATTTT. Translated: CASSQGFTDTQYF. The V and J genes are TRBV4-3 and TRBJ2-3; no clear D. The CDR3 is 13 amino acids. The germline CDR1 and CDR2 sequences are LGHNA and YSLEER. With 3 bases removed from V and 2 bases from J, the gap between germline ends came to 6 bases.

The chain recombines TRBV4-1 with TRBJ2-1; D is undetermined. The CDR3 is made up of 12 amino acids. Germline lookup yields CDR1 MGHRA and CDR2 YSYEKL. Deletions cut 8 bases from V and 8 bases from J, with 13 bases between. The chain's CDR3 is CASGHLYDEQFF. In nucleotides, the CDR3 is TGCGCCAGCGGGCACTTATACGATGAGCAGTTCTTC.

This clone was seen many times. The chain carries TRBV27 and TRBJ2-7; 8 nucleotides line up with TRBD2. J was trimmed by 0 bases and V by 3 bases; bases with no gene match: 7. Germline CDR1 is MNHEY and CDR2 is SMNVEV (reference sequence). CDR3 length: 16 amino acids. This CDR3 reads CASSFVAGGLSYEQYF. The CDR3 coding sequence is TGTGCCAGCAGTTTCGTGGCGGGAGGACTCTCCTACGAGCAGTACTTC.

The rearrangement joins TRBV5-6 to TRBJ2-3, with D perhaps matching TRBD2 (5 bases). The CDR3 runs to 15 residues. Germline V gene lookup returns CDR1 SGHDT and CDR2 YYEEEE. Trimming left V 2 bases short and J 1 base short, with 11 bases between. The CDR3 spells CASSFRGSRTDTQYF. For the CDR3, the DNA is TGTGCCAGCAGCTTTCGAGGGTCCCGCACAGATACGCAGTATTTT.

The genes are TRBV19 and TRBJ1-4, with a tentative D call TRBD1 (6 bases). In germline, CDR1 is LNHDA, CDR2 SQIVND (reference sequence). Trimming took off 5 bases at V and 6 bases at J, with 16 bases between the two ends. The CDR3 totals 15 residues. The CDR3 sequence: CASSSGQYSDEKLFF. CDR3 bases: TGTGCCAGTAGTTCAGGACAGTACTCGGATGAAAAACTGTTTTTT.

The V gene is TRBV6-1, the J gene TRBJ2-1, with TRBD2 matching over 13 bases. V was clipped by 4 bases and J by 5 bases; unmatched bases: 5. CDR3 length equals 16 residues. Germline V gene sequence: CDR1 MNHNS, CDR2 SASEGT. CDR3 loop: CASSGGTSGADNEQFF. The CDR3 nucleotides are TGTGCCAGCAGTGGAGGGACTAGCGGGGCTGACAATGAGCAGTTCTTC.

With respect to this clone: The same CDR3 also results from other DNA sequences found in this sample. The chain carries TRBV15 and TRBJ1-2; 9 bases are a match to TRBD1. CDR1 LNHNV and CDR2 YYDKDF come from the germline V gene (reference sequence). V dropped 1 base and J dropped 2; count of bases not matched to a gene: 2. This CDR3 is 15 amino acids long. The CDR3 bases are TGTGCCACCAGCAGAGCAGGACAGGGGAACTATGGCTACACCTTC. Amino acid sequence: CATSRAGQGNYGYTF.

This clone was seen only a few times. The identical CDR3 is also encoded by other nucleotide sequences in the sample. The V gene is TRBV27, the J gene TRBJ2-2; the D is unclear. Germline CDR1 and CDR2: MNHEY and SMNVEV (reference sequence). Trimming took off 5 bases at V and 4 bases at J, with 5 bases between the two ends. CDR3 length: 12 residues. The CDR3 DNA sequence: TGTGCCAGCAGTCACCCCACCGGGGAGCTGTTTTTT. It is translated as CASSHPTGELFF.

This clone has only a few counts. CDR3 protein: CASSQQHYQQGSRQPQHF. CDR3 in DNA: TGTGCCAGCAGCCAACAGCATTACCAACAGGGTTCAAGGCAGCCCCAGCATTTT. The V and J genes are TRBV4-2 and TRBJ1-5, with a tentative D call TRBD1 (6 bases). V was trimmed by 2 bases and J by 7 bases, leaving 24 bases between them. CDR1 LGHNA and CDR2 YNFKEQ come from the germline V gene. CDR3 length equals 18 residues.

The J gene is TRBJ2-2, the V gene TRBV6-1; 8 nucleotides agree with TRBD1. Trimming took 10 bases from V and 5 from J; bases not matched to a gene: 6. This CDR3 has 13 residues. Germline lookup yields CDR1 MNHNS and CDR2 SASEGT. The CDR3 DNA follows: TGTGCCACCCGACAGGGGAGGACCGGGGAGCTGTTTTTT. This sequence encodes CATRQGRTGELFF.

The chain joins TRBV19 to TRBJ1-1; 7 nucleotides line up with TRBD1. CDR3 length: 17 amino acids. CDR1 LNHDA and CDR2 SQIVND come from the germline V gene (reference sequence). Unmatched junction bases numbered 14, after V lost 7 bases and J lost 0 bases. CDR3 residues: CASNRGGGLSMNTEAFF. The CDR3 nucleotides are TGTGCCAGTAACCGAGGGGGCGGGCTCTCCATGAACACTGAAGCTTTCTTT.

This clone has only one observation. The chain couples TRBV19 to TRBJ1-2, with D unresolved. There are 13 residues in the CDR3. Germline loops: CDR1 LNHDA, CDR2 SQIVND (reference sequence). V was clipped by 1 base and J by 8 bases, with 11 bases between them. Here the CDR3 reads CASSIGRRYGYTF. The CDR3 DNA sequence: TGTGCCAGTAGTATAGGACGACGGTACGGCTACACCTTC.

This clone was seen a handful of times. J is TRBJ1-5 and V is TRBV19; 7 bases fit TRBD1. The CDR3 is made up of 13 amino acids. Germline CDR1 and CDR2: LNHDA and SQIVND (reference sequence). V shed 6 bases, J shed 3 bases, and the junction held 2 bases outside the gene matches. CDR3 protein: CASRDRFNQPQHF. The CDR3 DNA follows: TGTGCCAGTAGGGACAGGTTCAATCAGCCCCAGCATTTT. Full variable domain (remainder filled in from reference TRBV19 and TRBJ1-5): DGGITQSPKYLFRKEGQNVTLSCEQNLNHDAMYWYRQDPGQGLRLIYYSQIVNDFQKGDIAEGYSVSREKKESFPLTVTSAQKNPTAFYLCASRDRFNQPQHFGDGTRLSIL.

The CDR3 is CASSTLRGPQETQYF. The DNA of the CDR3 is TGTGCCAGCAGCACCCTCAGGGGGCCTCAAGAGACCCAGTACTTC. The gene calls are TRBV11-2 and TRBJ2-5, with 8 bases matching TRBD1. The V and J ends lost 5 bases and 2 bases, in that order; junction bases with no gene match: 7. The CDR3 is made up of 15 amino acids. The germline gives CDR1 SGHAT, CDR2 FQNNGV.

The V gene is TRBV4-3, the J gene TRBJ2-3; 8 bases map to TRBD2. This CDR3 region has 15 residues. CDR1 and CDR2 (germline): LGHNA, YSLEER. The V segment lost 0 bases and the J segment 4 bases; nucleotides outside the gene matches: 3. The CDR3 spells CASSQDLREADTQYF. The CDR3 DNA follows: TGCGCCAGCAGCCAAGATCTGCGGGAGGCAGATACGCAGTATTTT.

This CDR3 reads CASSQGGGFSNQPQHF. The CDR3 DNA follows: TGCGCCAGCAGCCAAGGGGGGGGGTTTAGCAATCAGCCCCAGCATTTT. This rearrangement joins TRBV4-1 to TRBJ1-5; possibly TRBD1 for D (5 bases). Trimming removed 1 base at V and 0 bases at J, with 10 bases between. The CDR3 length is 16 residues. Germline-derived CDR1 and CDR2 are MGHRA and YSYEKL.

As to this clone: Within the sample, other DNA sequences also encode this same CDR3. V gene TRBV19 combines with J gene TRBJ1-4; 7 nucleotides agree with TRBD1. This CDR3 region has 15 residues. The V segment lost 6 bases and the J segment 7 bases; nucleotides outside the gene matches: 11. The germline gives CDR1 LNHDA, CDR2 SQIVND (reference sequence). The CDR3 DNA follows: TGTGCCAGTAGGCCACAGGGGAAGGTGGTTGAAAAACTGTTTTTT. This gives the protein CASRPQGKVVEKLFF.

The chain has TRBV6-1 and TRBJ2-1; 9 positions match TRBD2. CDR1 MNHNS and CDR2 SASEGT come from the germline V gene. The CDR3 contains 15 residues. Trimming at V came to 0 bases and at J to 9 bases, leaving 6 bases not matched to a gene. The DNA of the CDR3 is TGTGCCAGCAGTGAAGCTGGCGGGAGGGCAGGTGAGCAGTTCTTC. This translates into CASSEAGGRAGEQFF.

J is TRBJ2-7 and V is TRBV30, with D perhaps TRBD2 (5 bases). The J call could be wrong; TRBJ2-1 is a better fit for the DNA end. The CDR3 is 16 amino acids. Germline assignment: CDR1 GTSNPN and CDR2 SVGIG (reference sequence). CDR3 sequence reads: CAWSVGGSATYNEQFF. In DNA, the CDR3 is TGTGCCTGGAGTGTAGGTGGGAGCGCCACCTACAATGAGCAGTTCTTC.

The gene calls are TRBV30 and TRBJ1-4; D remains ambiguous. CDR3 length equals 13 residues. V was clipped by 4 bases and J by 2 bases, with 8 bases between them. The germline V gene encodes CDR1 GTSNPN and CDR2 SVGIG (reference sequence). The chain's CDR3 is CAWKAWTNEKLFF. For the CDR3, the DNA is TGTGCCTGGAAGGCGTGGACTAATGAAAAACTGTTTTTT.

The CDR3 DNA sequence: TGTGCCTGGAGTGTACTCAGCGGGAACACAGATACGCAGTATTTT. This codes for CAWSVLSGNTDTQYF. The gene calls are TRBV30 and TRBJ2-3; 7 bases map to TRBD2. V was pared by 0 bases and J by 2 bases, with 5 bases of the junction left unmatched. The CDR3 has 15 residues. Germline-derived CDR1 and CDR2 are GTSNPN and SVGIG (reference sequence).

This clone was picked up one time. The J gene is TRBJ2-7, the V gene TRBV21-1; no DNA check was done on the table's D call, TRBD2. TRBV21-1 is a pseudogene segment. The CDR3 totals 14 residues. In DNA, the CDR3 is TGTGCCAGCAGCAAAGGGACTCGCCTCTACGAGCAGTACTTC. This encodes CASSKGTRLYEQYF.

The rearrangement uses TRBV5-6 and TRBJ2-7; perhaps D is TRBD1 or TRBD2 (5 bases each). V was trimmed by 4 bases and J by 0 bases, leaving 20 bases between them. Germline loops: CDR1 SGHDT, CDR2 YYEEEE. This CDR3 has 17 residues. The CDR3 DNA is TGTGCCAGCAGCGCAAGCCCCGGGACCACAGCCTCCTACGAGCAGTACTTC. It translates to CASSASPGTTASYEQYF.

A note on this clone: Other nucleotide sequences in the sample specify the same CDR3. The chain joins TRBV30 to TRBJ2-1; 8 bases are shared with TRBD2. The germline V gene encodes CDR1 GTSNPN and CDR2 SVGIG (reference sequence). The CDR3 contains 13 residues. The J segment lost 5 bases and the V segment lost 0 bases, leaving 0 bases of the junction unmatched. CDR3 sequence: CAWSVGLDNEQFF. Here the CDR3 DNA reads TGTGCCTGGAGTGTGGGACTAGACAATGAGCAGTTCTTC.